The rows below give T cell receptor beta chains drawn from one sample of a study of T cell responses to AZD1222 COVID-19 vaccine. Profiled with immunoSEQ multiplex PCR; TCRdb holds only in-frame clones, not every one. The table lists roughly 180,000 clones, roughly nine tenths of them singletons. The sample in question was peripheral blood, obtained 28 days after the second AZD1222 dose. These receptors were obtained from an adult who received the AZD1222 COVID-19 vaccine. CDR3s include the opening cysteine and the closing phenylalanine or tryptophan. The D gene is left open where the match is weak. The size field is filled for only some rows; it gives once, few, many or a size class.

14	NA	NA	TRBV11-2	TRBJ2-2	TGTGCCAGCAGCTTGGGGCTTAACACCGGGGAGCTGTTTTTT	CASSLGLNTGELFF
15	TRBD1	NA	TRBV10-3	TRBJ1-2	TGTGCCATCAGCAACGCAGACAGGGCTCACTATGGCTACACCTTC	CAISNADRAHYGYTF
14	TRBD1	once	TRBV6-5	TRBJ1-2	TGTGCCAGCAGGGGGACAGCTAGCAACTATGGCTACACCTTC	CASRGTASNYGYTF
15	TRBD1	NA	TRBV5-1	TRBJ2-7	TGCGCCAGCAGCTTAAGTTCGGCAGGGGGAAGCGAGCAGTACTTC	CASSLSSAGGSEQYF
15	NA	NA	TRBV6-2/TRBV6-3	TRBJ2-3	TGTGCCAGCAGTTACTCGAAAACTAGCACAGATACGCAGTATTTT	CASSYSKTSTDTQYF
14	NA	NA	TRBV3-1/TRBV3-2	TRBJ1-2	TGTGCCAGCAGCCTCGGTGGCAGCCTCTATGGCTACACCTTC	CASSLGGSLYGYTF
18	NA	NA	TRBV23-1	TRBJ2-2	TGCGCCAGCAGTCAATCGAAAGACATTTCGCATAACACCGGGGAGCTGTTTTTT	CASSQSKDISHNTGELFF
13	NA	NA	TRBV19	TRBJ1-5	TGTGCCAGTAGTATCGACAACAATCAGCCCCAGCATTTT	CASSIDNNQPQHF
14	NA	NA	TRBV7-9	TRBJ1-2	TGTGCCAGCAGGCCAAGGCAGGGGACGGCTGGCTACACCTTC	CASRPRQGTAGYTF
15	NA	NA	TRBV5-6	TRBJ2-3	TGTGCCAGCAGCTTGGGACTGTCCATATCAGATACGCAGTATTTT	CASSLGLSISDTQYF
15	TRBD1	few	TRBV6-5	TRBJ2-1	TGTGCCAGCAGTTCCGGACAGGGAGACTGGGATGAGCAGTTCTTC	CASSSGQGDWDEQFF
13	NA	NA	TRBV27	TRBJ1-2	TGTGCCAGCAGCAATGAACTGGGCTTTGGCTACACCTTC	CASSNELGFGYTF
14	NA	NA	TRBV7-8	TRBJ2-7	TGTGCCAGCAGCTTAGCCACGATCTGGGCCACTCAGTACTTC	CASSLATIWATQYF
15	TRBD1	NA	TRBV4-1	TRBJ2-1	TGCGCCAGCAGCCATCTTATGACAGGGGTTCCTGAGCAGTTCTTC	CASSHLMTGVPEQFF
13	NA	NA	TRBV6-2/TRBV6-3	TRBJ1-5	TGTGCCAGCAGTTACTCGGCCCGAAGGCCCCAGCATTTT	CASSYSARRPQHF
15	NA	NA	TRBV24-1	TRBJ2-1	TGTGCCACCAGTGAGGCAGAAGGGCCCATGGGGGAGCAGTTCTTC	CATSEAEGPMGEQFF
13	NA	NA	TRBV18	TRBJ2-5	TGTGCCAGCTCACACGGGGTTAAAGAGACCCAGTACTTC	CASSHGVKETQYF
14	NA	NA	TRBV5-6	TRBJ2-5	TGTGCCAGCAGCGCCTCGGACTATGGAGAGACCCAGTACTTC	CASSASDYGETQYF
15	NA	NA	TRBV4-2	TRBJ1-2	TGTGCCAGCAGCCAAGATATAGCATTTTCTTCTGGCTACACCTTC	CASSQDIAFSSGYTF
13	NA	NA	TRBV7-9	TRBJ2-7	TGTGCCTCCCAAGTATACGGGTCGAGCAAGCAGTACTTC	CASQVYGSSKQYF
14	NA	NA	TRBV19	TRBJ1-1	TGTGCCACCCGGGACGGACCTGGAAACACTGAAGCTTTCTTT	CATRDGPGNTEAFF
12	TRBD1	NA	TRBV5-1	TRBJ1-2	TGCGCCAGCAGGCAGGGGGCCGATGGCTACACCTTC	CASRQGADGYTF
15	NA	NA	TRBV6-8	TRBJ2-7	TGTGCCAGCAGTTACATGGGTGGCAGGGAATACGAGCAGTACTTC	CASSYMGGREYEQYF
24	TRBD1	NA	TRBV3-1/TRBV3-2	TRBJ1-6	TGTGCCAGCAGCCAAGATAGAAAAACAGGGGGGTGTCGAGACCCTCGGGGCTATAATTCACCCCTCCACTTT	CASSQDRKTGGCRDPRGYNSPLHF
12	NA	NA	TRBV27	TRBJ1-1	TGTGCCAGCGGGCAGGGGAACACTGAAGCTTTCTTT	CASGQGNTEAFF
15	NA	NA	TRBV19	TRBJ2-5	TGTGCCAGTAGTCCTCTCAGACGTTTCTCGGAGACCCAGTACTTC	CASSPLRRFSETQYF
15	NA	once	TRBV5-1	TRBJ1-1	TGCGCCAGCAGCTTACAGGGTTACGGGGACACTGAAGCTTTCTTT	CASSLQGYGDTEAFF
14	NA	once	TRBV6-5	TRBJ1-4	TGTGCCAGCAGGGATCGGGGGCTTAGTGAAAAACTGTTTTTT	CASRDRGLSEKLFF
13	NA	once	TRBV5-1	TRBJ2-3	TGCGCCAGCAGCCGACCTATGACAGATACGCAGTATTTT	CASSRPMTDTQYF
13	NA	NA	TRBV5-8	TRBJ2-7	TGTGCCAGCAGCTTAAGCGGACCGTACCGGCAGTACTTC	CASSLSGPYRQYF
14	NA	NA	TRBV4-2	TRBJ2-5	TGTGCCAGCAGCCAAGGGGTGCGTAGTCAGACCCAGTACTTC	CASSQGVRSQTQYF